This TCR beta chain was recovered during a study of blood T cell repertoires in COVID-19. Study as a whole: From the United States, Italy and Spain came samples of acute and convalescent COVID-19. Sample material is recorded as cDNA or gDNA derived from T cells, B-cell-depleted T cells, or PBMCs.

This clone was picked up a small number of times. Original data processing: Amplified reference gene primers provided the basis for estimating nucleated cell counts. Profiling relied on immunoSEQ multiplex PCR, and the TCRdb table lists in-frame clones only, not all of them. Clonal size and the V and J genes are those of that table, whereas D and trimming came from the DNA. This sample carries over 80,000 clones, 79% of them seen once, and the ten largest clones take around 18%. V was shortened by 4 bases and J by 0 bases, with 7 bases between the two germline ends. CDR1 and CDR2 (germline): SQVTM, ANQGSEA. The CDR3 spans 13 residues.

V is TRBV29-1 and J is TRBJ1-3; D gene ambiguous. Sequencing used peripheral blood. This clonotype was sampled from an elderly woman with active or convalescent COVID-19. The CDR3 DNA reads TGCAGCGTTGCGGCGGCCTCTGGAAACACCATATATTTT. It translates to CSVAAASGNTIYF.